The present TCR beta chain was sequenced within a study of siplizumab effects on memory and regulatory T cells. General study points: In unstimulated cells, naive T cells appeared more diverse than memory T cells and seemed major alloresponse contributors. The authors mapped only a minor fraction of alloreactive clones to unstimulated subsets. An assignable naive or memory phenotype was lacking in roughly 75-97% of proliferating CD4+ or CD8+ clones.

V lost 2 bases, J lost 7 bases, and 11 bases lay in between. This CDR3 is built from 13 residues. Germline lookup yields CDR1 SEHNR and CDR2 FQNEAQ (reference sequence). On this clone: Its matching antigen is unknown.

Assays examined roughly 9.2 x 10^4 TCR templates per sample. The method was immunoSEQ multiplex PCR; TCRdb's version includes in-frame clones alone and lacks a portion of them. Among fewer than 120,000 clones listed, roughly 92% were seen once. Input material: CD4+ T cells sorted from blood. The V call is TRBV7-9, the J call TRBJ2-5, with D possibly matching TRBD2 (5 bases). The sequence was obtained from a human donor in good health. The CDR3 loop reads CASSLLATGTQYF. CDR3 sequence (DNA): TGTGCCAGCAGCTTACTAGCTACCGGGACCCAGTACTTC. Full variable domain (rest looked up from reference TRBV7-9 and TRBJ2-5): DTGVSQNPRHKITKRGQNVTFRCDPISEHNRLYWYRQTLGQGPEFLTYFQNEAQLEKSRLLSDRFSAERPKGSFSTLEIQRTEQGDSAMYLCASSLLATGTQYFGPGTRLLVL.